Listed below are T cell receptor beta chains from one sample, sequenced in a study of control samples from healthy donors and cancer patients. Clones were sequenced by immunoSEQ multiplex PCR, and TCRdb holds only the in-frame ones, with some missing. The data contain around 42,000 clones, around 78% of them singletons. Sequenced material: blood. These receptors all stem from a man aged 55 to 70 in good health. CDR3s leave out the opening cysteine and the closing phenylalanine or tryptophan. The order of the fields is CDR3 length, J gene, V gene, clone size, CDR3 protein. For some rows the clone size is stated as once, few or many, or as a class when expanded; others skip it.

11 | TRBJ1-4 | TRBV27 | . | ASSLFGGEKLF
12 | TRBJ1-1 | TRBV25-1 | . | ASSEVGYNTEAF
12 | TRBJ2-7 | TRBV7-2 | few | ASSLESRLYEQY
13 | TRBJ1-2 | TRBV5-4 | . | ASSTDPDAHYGYT
14 | TRBJ2-5 | TRBV2 | . | ASSLNGGGQGETQY
16 | TRBJ1-3 | TRBV4-3 | . | ASSQDWTGGTSGNTIY
15 | TRBJ2-4 | TRBV28 | once | ASSFFKTSSSKNIQY
16 | TRBJ1-5 | TRBV18 | . | ASSPALGGPGGNQPQH
13 | TRBJ2-7 | TRBV5-6 | . | ASSLMSGMGLEQY
12 | TRBJ1-2 | TRBV6-1 | . | ASSDTGGGRGYT
13 | TRBJ1-1 | TRBV5-4 | . | ASSRLTGMNTEAF
14 | TRBJ1-1 | TRBV21-1 | . | ASSKVAGRGDTEAF
11 | TRBJ2-5 | TRBV18 | few | ASSRGLSETQY
10 | TRBJ1-1 | TRBV30 | . | AWSPFRDEAF
12 | TRBJ1-6 | TRBV19 | once | ASSITGTNSPLH
12 | TRBJ1-5 | TRBV3-1/TRBV3-2 | . | ASSPDREGQPQH
12 | TRBJ2-3 | TRBV7-9 | once | ASSLKGSTDTQY
11 | TRBJ1-3 | TRBV30 | . | AWSGGRGNTIY
11 | TRBJ2-7 | TRBV19 | . | ASSINPSYEQY
11 | TRBJ2-7 | TRBV13 | few | ASSLHQGTSTD
9 | TRBJ2-1 | TRBV30 | . | GSGPNNEQF
13 | TRBJ1-1 | TRBV6-2/TRBV6-3 | . | ASSYPVPPNAEAF
16 | TRBJ2-6 | TRBV18 | once | ASSPPGQERSGANVLT
15 | TRBJ2-1 | TRBV4-2 | . | ASSQDFSGGIIGEQF
12 | TRBJ1-2 | TRBV11-3 | . | ASSPTGADYGYT
14 | TRBJ1-2 | TRBV4-3 | . | ASSQDLPTARSGYT
12 | TRBJ2-7 | TRBV11-2 | . | ASSLLQGSYEQY
13 | TRBJ2-7 | TRBV18 | . | ASSPPGRAADEQY
9 | TRBJ1-1 | TRBV19 | . | ASNRGTEAF
13 | TRBJ2-7 | TRBV25-1 | once | ASSPPGTGGYEQY
11 | TRBJ1-1 | TRBV10-3 | . | AISRDGKTEAF
13 | TRBJ1-1 | TRBV6-1 | . | ASSDGQFMNTEAF
13 | TRBJ1-4 | TRBV2 | few | AGQKTGRANEKLF
10 | TRBJ1-3 | TRBV30 | . | AWRTTGNTIY
12 | TRBJ1-1 | TRBV28 | few | ASSSRPGGLLAF
16 | TRBJ1-1 | TRBV7-2 | . | ASSLIPGAGRGGTEAF
11 | TRBJ1-1 | TRBV9 | once | ASSVQPWTEAF
16 | TRBJ2-6 | TRBV19 | once | ASSIRLVLTSGANVLT
11 | TRBJ2-3 | TRBV5-6 | . | ASSFQGTDTQY
13 | TRBJ1-6 | TRBV20-1 | . | SASRDDGLGEPLH
14 | TRBJ2-2 | TRBV9 | . | ASSVRAGGNTGELF
13 | TRBJ2-2 | TRBV30 | . | AGTGTSANTGELF
15 | TRBJ2-3 | TRBV9 | few | ASSAWTSVKPTDTQY
13 | TRBJ2-2 | TRBV9 | . | ASTLAGANTGELF
11 | TRBJ1-5 | TRBV28 | . | ASRLQRNQPQH
11 | TRBJ1-2 | TRBV5-1 | . | ASSLAGDYGYT
11 | TRBJ1-4 | TRBV24-1 | . | ATSDGEGEKLF
13 | TRBJ2-5 | TRBV5-1 | once | ASSTGTSGSQTQY
11 | TRBJ1-5 | TRBV9 | . | ASSKSVAEPQH
13 | TRBJ2-3 | TRBV5-1 | . | ASTRTGGGTDTQY
14 | TRBJ1-5 | TRBV7-2 | . | ASSLGDRLSNQPQH
13 | TRBJ2-7 | TRBV4-3 | . | ASSQAGDRDHEQY
17 | TRBJ2-7 | TRBV7-3 | . | ASSPIMPNRGKVPYEQY
11 | TRBJ1-1 | TRBV4-1 | . | ASSQQGASEAF
11 | TRBJ1-2 | TRBV11-2 | . | ASSLGVQHGYT